The 6 T cell receptor beta chains below were found in one sample sequenced in a study of shared clonotypes between healthy human individuals. CD8 cells classed as naive were CD45RO-negative and positively selected for CCR7, excluding terminally differentiated effector memory CD45RA+ cells. Sequencing was performed with immunoSEQ multiplex PCR; in TCRdb, only in-frame clones are kept and a portion is missing. The repertoire has roughly 600,000 clones, 98% of them found once; the top ten carry 0.3%. The source material was naive CD8+ T cells sorted from blood. These receptors came from a man aged 25-45 years in good health.

The V and J genes are TRBV4-3 and TRBJ2-7, with TRBD2 identical over 10 bases. The CDR3 is 14 residues long. Germline V gene sequence: CDR1 LGHNA, CDR2 YSLEER. V shed 1 base, J shed 6 bases, and the junction held 3 bases outside the gene matches. In nucleotides, the CDR3 is TGCGCCAGCAGCCAAGTTCTAGCGGGAGCCGAGCAGTACTTC. Translation: CASSQVLAGAEQYF.

The chain has TRBV6-1 and TRBJ2-3; D is possibly TRBD1 (6 bases). V shed 2 bases and J shed 0 bases, with 18 bases lying between them. Looked up from germline, CDR1 is MNHNS and CDR2 is SASEGT. CDR3 length equals 18 residues. CDR3 nucleotide sequence: TGTGCCAGCAGTGAACCGTTGCAGGGGTTTCGGAGCACAGATACGCAGTATTTT. Translation: CASSEPLQGFRSTDTQYF.

In the case of this clone: This sample includes further DNA sequences coding for the same CDR3. V gene TRBV27 combines with J gene TRBJ2-7, with D possibly being TRBD1 (5 bases). The ends were cut back, 6 bases at V and 3 bases at J, with 12 bases in the middle. The CDR3 runs to 13 residues. The germline V gene encodes CDR1 MNHEY and CDR2 SMNVEV (reference sequence). CDR3 bases: TGTGCCAGCAGCTTAGGTAGGGGCTACGAGCAGTACTTC. This gives the protein CASSLGRGYEQYF.

This rearrangement joins TRBV6-5 to TRBJ2-2; D remains unclear. This CDR3 spans 16 amino acids. Germline CDR1 MNHEY, CDR2 SVGAGI. The ends were cut back, 0 bases at V and 2 bases at J, with 10 bases in the middle. Written as DNA, the CDR3 is TGTGCCAGCAGTTACTCACTGTCAGGAAACACCGGGGAGCTGTTTTTT. It specifies CASSYSLSGNTGELFF.

The chain couples TRBV14 to TRBJ2-7; the D gene is possibly TRBD2 (6 bases). Germline CDR1 reads SGHDN; CDR2 reads FVKESK. Deletions cut 0 bases from V and 5 bases from J, with 14 bases between. The CDR3 loop spans 15 amino acids. The CDR3 DNA reads as TGTGCCAGCAGCCAAGAAGGACTAAGCGCCCACGAGCAGTACTTC. Translating gives CASSQEGLSAHEQYF.

V and J are TRBV10-3 and TRBJ2-1; 10 bases fit TRBD2. Per the germline V gene, CDR1 is ENHRY and CDR2 is SYGVKD. The ends lost 10 bases at V and 8 bases at J; junction bases unmatched: 8. The CDR3 totals 13 residues. The chain's CDR3 is CATRDSGRDEQFF. CDR3 coding DNA: TGTGCCACCCGGGACAGCGGGAGGGATGAGCAGTTCTTC.